The 28 T cell receptor beta chains reported below all come from one sample, sequenced in a study of cytomegalovirus exposure and HLA in healthy donors. 60 Vbeta and 13 Jbeta primers were used in PCR. TCRdb keeps only in-frame clones here, not all; method: immunoSEQ multiplex PCR. The table includes approximately 150,000 clones, 82% detected once. The sample taken for sequencing was PBMCs. These receptor sequences come from a male donor in good health and CMV-seronegative.

The V call is TRBV4-3, the J call TRBJ2-7; TRBD2 aligns across 7 bases. Germline V gene data show CDR1 as LGHNA and CDR2 as YSLEER. This CDR3 region has 14 residues. V dropped 3 bases and J dropped 3; count of bases not matched to a gene: 5. The CDR3 loop is CASSQDLADYEQYF. The DNA for the CDR3 is TGCGCCAGCAGCCAGGACCTAGCGGACTACGAGCAGTACTTC.

This chain uses TRBV7-3 with TRBJ2-5; D is possibly TRBD2 (6 bases). Per the germline V gene, CDR1 is SGHTA and CDR2 is FQGTGA. The CDR3 extends over 13 amino acids. V dropped 7 bases and J dropped 4 bases, with 13 bases sitting between them. DNA of the CDR3: TGTGCCAGCACCCGAAGAGCGGGAGAGACCCAGTACTTC. Translated: CASTRRAGETQYF.

The chain has TRBV5-1 and TRBJ2-2, with 10 bases lining up with TRBD2. The junction had 16 bases not matched to a gene; V was cut back by 3 bases and J by 8 bases. Germline V gives CDR1 SGHRS, CDR2 YFSETQ. This CDR3 is 18 amino acids long. The CDR3 reads CASSSTNPRTSGGGELFF. CDR3 sequence (DNA): TGCGCCAGCAGCTCTACCAATCCCCGGACTAGCGGAGGGGGGGAGCTGTTTTTT.

The chain combines TRBV6-5 with TRBJ1-1, with 7 bases lining up with TRBD1. The CDR3 is 13 amino acids. J lost 4 bases, V lost 6 bases, and 5 bases had no gene match. The V gene's germline CDR1 is MNHEY and CDR2 SVGAGI. The CDR3: CASRNRGGTEAFF. CDR3 in DNA: TGTGCCAGCAGAAACAGGGGAGGCACTGAAGCTTTCTTT.

The genes are TRBV5-4 and TRBJ2-3, with 7 bases aligning to TRBD2. Losses at the gene ends were 0 bases for V and 2 bases for J; bases not matched to a gene: 12. The CDR3 sequence is 18 residues long. Germline assignment: CDR1 SGHNT and CDR2 YYREEE (reference sequence). The CDR3 loop reads CASSLGEGLSPSTDTQYF. The CDR3 DNA sequence: TGTGCCAGCAGCTTGGGGGAGGGCCTCTCCCCCTCCACAGATACGCAGTATTTT.

A single count supports this clone. The gene calls are TRBV4-2 and TRBJ2-7; 7 bases match TRBD2. Germline V gene data show CDR1 as LGHNA and CDR2 as YNFKEQ. The CDR3 covers 16 residues. The V gene end was trimmed by 0 bases and the J gene end by 0 bases; junction bases not matched to a gene: 5. This CDR3 is CASSQEGGRDSYEQYF. Here the CDR3 DNA reads TGTGCCAGCAGCCAAGAGGGAGGGCGGGACTCCTACGAGCAGTACTTC.

This clone was counted only a few times. This chain uses TRBV11-2 with TRBJ2-7; 11 nucleotides line up with TRBD1. Germline V gene data show CDR1 as SGHAT and CDR2 as FQNNGV. The CDR3 extends over 17 amino acids. V shed 6 bases and J 0 bases; nucleotides not matched to a gene: 10. CDR3 DNA: TGTGCCAGCAGACCCCCGGGACAGGGGGTCATCTCCTACGAGCAGTACTTC. Translated, it gives CASRPPGQGVISYEQYF.

The gene calls are TRBV9 and TRBJ2-5; 7 bases map to TRBD2. Germline V gene data show CDR1 as SGDLS and CDR2 as YYNGEE. The CDR3 contains 16 residues. V was pared by 0 bases and J by 1 base, with 6 bases of the junction left unmatched. In DNA form, the CDR3 reads TGTGCCAGCAGCGTAGGGGTAGGGGAGGGCCAAGAGACCCAGTACTTC. This encodes CASSVGVGEGQETQYF.

The chain couples TRBV5-4 to TRBJ2-7, with 8 positions matching TRBD1. This CDR3 is built from 16 residues. V dropped 0 bases and J dropped 6; count of bases not matched to a gene: 11. Germline V CDR1 and CDR2: SGHNT, YYREEE (reference sequence). The chain's CDR3 is CASSLAKRTGIPEQYF. CDR3 bases: TGTGCCAGCAGCTTGGCCAAGAGGACAGGGATTCCCGAGCAGTACTTC.

The CDR3 spells CAWIRGGYNEQFF. DNA for the CDR3: TGTGCCTGGATTCGGGGGGGATACAATGAGCAGTTCTTC. The chain uses TRBV30 and TRBJ2-1, with TRBD2 matching 8 bases. With V trimmed by 4 bases and J by 4 bases, 3 bases remained unmatched. The CDR3 totals 13 residues. Per the germline V gene, CDR1 is GTSNPN and CDR2 is SVGIG (reference sequence).

The sample holds a few counts of this clone. This rearrangement joins TRBV28 to TRBJ2-5; D may be TRBD1 (6 bases). This CDR3 region has 13 residues. V lost 5 bases and J lost 7, with 14 bases in between. Germline V gene data show CDR1 as MDHEN and CDR2 as SYDVKM. In DNA form, the CDR3 reads TGTGCCAGCAGTGTGGGGGCGGAAGGGACCCAGTACTTC. It is translated as CASSVGAEGTQYF.

This clone occurred once. CDR3 in amino acids: CASSPPGLAGGTFTGELFF. In DNA form, the CDR3 reads TGTGCCAGCAGCCCCCCCGGACTAGCGGGAGGGACGTTCACCGGGGAGCTGTTTTTT. The V call is TRBV11-2, the J call TRBJ2-2; TRBD2 matches at 15 bases. J gave up 4 bases and V 5 bases, and 11 bases lay outside the gene matches. This CDR3 is 19 amino acids long. Germline V gene sequence: CDR1 SGHAT, CDR2 FQNNGV.

In this sample, this clone turned up a few times. The chain has TRBV19 and TRBJ2-2; TRBD2 aligns across 13 bases. The ends lost 5 bases at V and 0 bases at J; junction bases unmatched: 6. Germline-derived CDR1 and CDR2 are LNHDA and SQIVND (reference sequence). The CDR3 sequence is 18 residues long. The CDR3 coding sequence is TGTGCCAGTAGTCCGGGACTAGCGGGGTTCGCGAACACCGGGGAGCTGTTTTTT. It encodes CASSPGLAGFANTGELFF. The variable domain in full, with the rest retrieved from reference TRBV19 and TRBJ2-2, is DGGITQSPKYLFRKEGQNVTLSCEQNLNHDAMYWYRQDPGQGLRLIYYSQIVNDFQKGDIAEGYSVSREKKESFPLTVTSAQKNPTAFYLCASSPGLAGFANTGELFFGEGSRLTVL.

The chain employs TRBV6-6 and TRBJ2-7, with D perhaps TRBD2 (6 bases). The CDR3 loop spans 15 amino acids. With 1 base removed from V and 7 bases from J, the gap between germline ends came to 17 bases. CDR1 and CDR2 (germline): MNHNY, SVGAGI (reference sequence). Here the CDR3 DNA reads TGTGCCAGCAGTTACTACCGAGGGACCGGAGGGGAGCAGTACTTC. It translates to CASSYYRGTGGEQYF.

This clone was recorded only once. The chain employs TRBV7-2 and TRBJ2-7, with 11 bases fitting TRBD2. The CDR3 has 15 amino acids. From germline, CDR1 is SGHTA and CDR2 FQGNSA. Trimming removed 6 bases from V and 2 bases from J; junction bases left unmatched: 6. Here the CDR3 DNA reads TGTGCCAGCAGATACGGGACTAGCGGAACCTACGAGCAGTACTTC. It encodes CASRYGTSGTYEQYF.

This rearrangement joins TRBV7-9 to TRBJ2-5, with a tentative D call TRBD1 (5 bases). The DNA matches TRBJ2-7 better at its end, which makes the J call doubtful. Germline loops: CDR1 SEHNR, CDR2 FQNEAQ (reference sequence). The CDR3 spans 13 residues. CDR3 sequence reads: CASSDSLTYEQYF. The CDR3 DNA reads TGTGCCAGCAGCGACAGTCTCACCTACGAGCAGTACTTC.

The DNA of the CDR3 is TGTGCCAGCAGCTTAGGACTAGCGGGAGTGGAAGATACGCAGTATTTT. Its protein is CASSLGLAGVEDTQYF. The J gene is TRBJ2-3, the V gene TRBV11-3; 12 bases fit TRBD2. CDR1 is SGHNT and CDR2 is YENEEA in the germline V gene. The CDR3 spans 16 residues. The J segment lost 5 bases and the V segment lost 1 base, leaving 4 bases of the junction unmatched.

The V call is TRBV27, the J call TRBJ1-3, with D uncertain. The CDR3 has 13 amino acids. Trimming cost V 4 bases and J 2 bases, with 6 bases left between them. Germline V gene sequence: CDR1 MNHEY, CDR2 SMNVEV (reference sequence). For the CDR3, the DNA is TGTGCCAGCAGTTACCAGGCTGGAAACACCATATATTTT. Protein sequence: CASSYQAGNTIYF.

The chain recombines TRBV9 with TRBJ1-2; D is uncertain. This CDR3 contains 11 residues. The germline gives CDR1 SGDLS, CDR2 YYNGEE. Trimming took 3 bases from V and 7 from J, leaving 7 bases between them. The CDR3 bases are TGTGCCAGCAGCGCAGGTGGTGGCTACACCTTC. Translated: CASSAGGGYTF.

The chain links TRBV5-1 to TRBJ2-7; 7 nucleotides match TRBD1. The CDR3 contains 13 residues. In germline, CDR1 is SGHRS, CDR2 YFSETQ. Trimming took 5 bases from V and 0 from J; bases not matched to a gene: 2. As DNA, the CDR3 is TGCGCCAGCAGGCGGACAGGCTCCTACGAGCAGTACTTC. Its translation: CASRRTGSYEQYF.

This chain joins TRBV13 and TRBJ2-5; D might be TRBD1 (5 bases). Trimming took 4 bases from V and 1 from J, leaving 16 bases between them. Germline CDR1 PRHDT, CDR2 FYEKMQ (reference sequence). This CDR3 is built from 16 residues. CDR3 in DNA: TGTGCCAGCAGCTGGGGTGTGGGGCCAGTCCAAGAGACCCAGTACTTC. Translation: CASSWGVGPVQETQYF.

The J gene is TRBJ1-2, the V gene TRBV2; D perhaps matches TRBD1 (5 bases). Looked up from germline, CDR1 is SNHLY and CDR2 is FYNNEI. This CDR3 region has 14 residues. V was cut by 4 bases and J by 4 bases, with 13 bases left in between. DNA of the CDR3: TGTGCCAGCAGTGGCCCGATCGGGGGCTATGGCTACACCTTC. This encodes CASSGPIGGYGYTF.

This clone was seen once. This sequence joins TRBV29-1 and TRBJ2-3, with D tentatively TRBD2 (7 bases). CDR1 and CDR2 (germline): SQVTM, ANQGSEA. V was pared by 5 bases and J by 2 bases, with 14 bases between. CDR3 size: 14 residues. In DNA, the CDR3 is TGCAGCGTTCGGGGGAGGGGGTCCACAGATACGCAGTATTTT. This gives the protein CSVRGRGSTDTQYF.

The CDR3 spells CASIGDIGYEQYF. As DNA, the CDR3 is TGTGCCAGCATTGGGGACATAGGCTACGAGCAGTACTTC. This sequence joins TRBV2 and TRBJ2-5, with a possible D match to TRBD1 (6 bases). The end of the DNA fits TRBJ2-7 better, so the J call may be wrong. The CDR3 has 13 amino acids. Germline values: CDR1 SNHLY, CDR2 FYNNEI.

The chain uses TRBV5-4 and TRBJ2-7; D possibly corresponds to TRBD2 (5 bases). Looked up from germline, CDR1 is SGHNT and CDR2 is YYREEE (reference sequence). This CDR3 has 14 amino acids. Trimming took off 4 bases at V and 3 bases at J, with 14 bases between the two ends. The CDR3 DNA reads TGTGCCAGCAGCAACTGGGGTGAGGGCTACGAGCAGTACTTC. It encodes CASSNWGEGYEQYF. Full variable domain (missing parts from reference TRBV5-4 and TRBJ2-7): ETGVTQSPTHLIKTRGQQVTLRCSSQSGHNTVSWYQQALGQGPQFIFQYYREEENGRGNFPPRFSGLQFPNYSSELNVNALELDDSALYLCASSNWGEGYEQYFGPGTRLTVT.

The chain is built from TRBV12-5 and TRBJ2-1; no definite D call. This CDR3 has 18 amino acids. V dropped 0 bases and J dropped 5 bases, with 20 bases sitting between them. Germline CDR1 LGHNT, CDR2 FRNRAP. DNA of the CDR3: TGTGCTAGTGGTTTGGTACGAGAGACATCCCGCCGGCACAATGAGCAGTTCTTC. It encodes CASGLVRETSRRHNEQFF.

The chain is built from TRBV29-1 and TRBJ2-7, with 11 bases fitting TRBD2. Losses at the gene ends were 5 bases for V and 0 bases for J; bases not matched to a gene: 6. This CDR3 is built from 15 residues. CDR1 and CDR2 (germline): SQVTM, ANQGSEA. The CDR3 DNA sequence: TGCAGCGTTCGCCCAGGGACTAGCGGCTCCTACGAGCAGTACTTC. Its protein product is CSVRPGTSGSYEQYF.

This clone was seen once. The chain joins TRBV28 to TRBJ1-5; no definite D call. CDR1 is MDHEN and CDR2 is SYDVKM in the germline V gene. Trimming left V 1 base short and J 3 bases short, with 13 bases between. There are 16 residues in the CDR3. The CDR3: CASSLYATVTNQPQHF. In nucleotides, the CDR3 is TGTGCCAGCAGTTTATATGCGACTGTTACCAATCAGCCCCAGCATTTT.